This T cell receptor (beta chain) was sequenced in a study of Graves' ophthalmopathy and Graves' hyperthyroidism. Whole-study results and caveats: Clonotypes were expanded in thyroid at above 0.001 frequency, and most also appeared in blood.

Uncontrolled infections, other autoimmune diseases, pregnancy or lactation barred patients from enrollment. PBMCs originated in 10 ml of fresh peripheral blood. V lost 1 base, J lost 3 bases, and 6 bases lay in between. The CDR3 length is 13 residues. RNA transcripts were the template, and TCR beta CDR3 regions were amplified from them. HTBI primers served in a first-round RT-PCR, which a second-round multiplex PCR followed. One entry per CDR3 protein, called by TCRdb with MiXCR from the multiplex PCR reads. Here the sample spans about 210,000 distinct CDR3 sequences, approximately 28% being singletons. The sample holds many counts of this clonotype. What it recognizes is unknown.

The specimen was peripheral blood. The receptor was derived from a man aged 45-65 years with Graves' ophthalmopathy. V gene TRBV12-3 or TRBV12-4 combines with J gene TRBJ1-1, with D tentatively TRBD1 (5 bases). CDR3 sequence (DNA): TGTGCCAGCAGTTTAGAAGGGGACACTGAAGCTTTCTTT. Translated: CASSLEGDTEAFF.